Each of the 25 T cell receptor beta chains below was sequenced from the same sample in a study of blood T cell repertoires in COVID-19. Sequencing was performed with immunoSEQ multiplex PCR; in TCRdb, only in-frame clones are kept and a portion is missing. Of roughly 230,000 clones listed, over 90% were seen once; the top ten hold around 0.83%. The material sequenced was peripheral blood. These receptors came from a young man with COVID-19, enrolled during active disease.

The gene calls are TRBV5-1 and TRBJ1-1; 7 bases line up with TRBD1. Germline CDR1 and CDR2: SGHRS and YFSETQ. The CDR3 consists of 13 residues. The V segment lost 6 bases and the J segment 8 bases; nucleotides outside the gene matches: 10. The CDR3 loop reads CASMFQGGQEAFF. The CDR3 DNA sequence: TGCGCCAGCATGTTTCAGGGGGGACAGGAAGCTTTCTTT.

The chain has TRBV5-4 and TRBJ2-2, with 9 bases matching TRBD2. V shed 4 bases, J shed 5 bases, and the junction held 12 bases outside the gene matches. This CDR3 is 17 amino acids long. The germline V gene encodes CDR1 SGHNT and CDR2 YYREEE (reference sequence). The CDR3 loop is CASSTARGGAKTGELFF. In DNA, the CDR3 is TGTGCCAGCAGCACCGCCCGCGGGGGGGCCAAAACCGGGGAGCTGTTTTTT.

This sequence joins TRBV6-5 and TRBJ1-1; D not certain. Deletions cut 6 bases from V and 1 base from J, with 9 bases between. The CDR3 has 13 residues. Germline lookup yields CDR1 MNHEY and CDR2 SVGAGI. The CDR3 reads CASRTDSNTEAFF. CDR3 sequence (DNA): TGTGCCAGCAGAACAGATTCGAACACTGAAGCTTTCTTT.

The J gene is TRBJ2-3, the V gene TRBV7-9; tentatively, D is TRBD2 (7 bases). The CDR3 totals 13 residues. Germline values: CDR1 SEHNR, CDR2 FQNEAQ (reference sequence). The V end lost 3 bases, the J end lost 5 bases, and 9 bases lay between the germline ends. For the CDR3, the DNA is TGTGCCAGCAGCTTGGGGGGGCGAGATACGCAGTATTTT. Translating gives CASSLGGRDTQYF.

V and J are TRBV6-1 and TRBJ1-2; 7 bases agree with TRBD1. Losses at the gene ends were 0 bases for V and 5 bases for J; bases not matched to a gene: 6. From germline, CDR1 is MNHNS and CDR2 SASEGT. The CDR3 consists of 15 residues. DNA of the CDR3: TGTGCCAGCAGTGAAGCGCAAGGCAGGGGGTATGGCTACACCTTC. This encodes CASSEAQGRGYGYTF.

This clone was picked up one time. This chain uses TRBV6-5 with TRBJ2-5; TRBD1 is a possible D gene (6 bases). Germline V gene sequence: CDR1 MNHEY, CDR2 SVGAGI. With 7 bases removed from V and 2 bases from J, the gap between germline ends came to 14 bases. The CDR3 sequence is 14 residues long. The CDR3 protein is CASTRIRGQETQYF. The CDR3 DNA reads TGTGCCAGCACCCGAATCAGGGGACAAGAGACCCAGTACTTC.

This clone is a singleton in its sample. The J gene is TRBJ1-5, the V gene TRBV7-9; 7 positions match TRBD1. The V gene end was trimmed by 6 bases and the J gene end by 6 bases; junction bases not matched to a gene: 8. Per the germline V gene, CDR1 is SEHNR and CDR2 is FQNEAQ (reference sequence). The CDR3 totals 14 residues. The CDR3 DNA reads as TGTGCCAGCAGTGGTCAGGGGGTTCCTCAGCCCCAGCATTTT. Its translation: CASSGQGVPQPQHF.

This sequence joins TRBV5-1 and TRBJ2-1, with TRBD2 identical over 14 bases. CDR1 and CDR2 (germline): SGHRS, YFSETQ. The CDR3 extends over 16 amino acids. The ends lost 4 bases at V and 7 bases at J; junction bases unmatched: 7. CDR3 amino acids: CASSELGLAGANEQFF. CDR3 nucleotides: TGCGCCAGCAGCGAGTTGGGACTAGCGGGAGCTAATGAGCAGTTCTTC.

The chain links TRBV6-5 to TRBJ1-5, with D possibly TRBD1 on 5 matching bases. This CDR3 contains 15 residues. Trimming removed 6 bases from V and 2 bases from J, with 14 bases in between. The germline V gene encodes CDR1 MNHEY and CDR2 SVGAGI. CDR3 DNA: TGTGCCAGCAGGCGGAGGGGAGAAGGCAATCAGCCCCAGCATTTT. Translating it yields CASRRRGEGNQPQHF.

V is TRBV4-1 and J is TRBJ1-5; the match to TRBD1 covers 12 bases. With 4 bases clipped from V and 3 bases from J, the junction kept 7 bases outside the gene matches. Looked up from germline, CDR1 is MGHRA and CDR2 is YSYEKL. This CDR3 region has 17 residues. The DNA of the CDR3 is TGCGCCAGCAGCCCCGGGACAGGGGGCCCCTCCAATCAGCCCCAGCATTTT. It specifies CASSPGTGGPSNQPQHF.

This clone was seen once. This chain links TRBV10-2 with TRBJ2-2; 7 bases match TRBD1. Germline trimming cut 7 bases from V and 0 bases from J; bases unmatched to any gene: 14. Germline V gene data show CDR1 as WSHSY and CDR2 as SAAADI. The CDR3 is 18 amino acids. CDR3 protein: CASKPGQHQQSNTGELFF. The CDR3 DNA reads TGCGCCAGCAAACCGGGACAGCACCAACAATCGAACACCGGGGAGCTGTTTTTT.

The chain links TRBV9 to TRBJ2-1, with D perhaps TRBD2 (5 bases). Per germline, CDR1 SGDLS and CDR2 YYNGEE. This CDR3 has 14 amino acids. Trimming removed 0 bases at V and 9 bases at J, with 13 bases between. CDR3 sequence reads: CASSVATGYSEQFF. The DNA of the CDR3 is TGTGCCAGCAGCGTAGCAACGGGATATAGTGAGCAGTTCTTC.

J is TRBJ1-6 and V is TRBV10-2; 12 bases are a match to TRBD1. V lost 7 bases and J lost 1; bases outside the gene matches: 11. The CDR3 contains 19 residues. Germline CDR1 is WSHSY and CDR2 is SAAADI. In DNA form, the CDR3 reads TGCGCCAGCACCCGCGCCGGGACAGGGGGCATGTCCTATAATTCACCCCTCCACTTT. This codes for CASTRAGTGGMSYNSPLHF.

The chain links TRBV28 to TRBJ2-5, with 13 bases aligning to TRBD2. In germline, CDR1 is MDHEN, CDR2 SYDVKM. J gave up 5 bases and V 4 bases, and 10 bases lay outside the gene matches. The CDR3 totals 17 residues. The CDR3 is CASSSLTSGGATETQYF. As DNA, the CDR3 is TGTGCCAGCAGTTCCCTCACTAGCGGGGGGGCCACGGAGACCCAGTACTTC.

The chain combines TRBV21-1 with TRBJ2-3; TRBD2, as called in the table, went unchecked against the DNA. TRBV21-1 is listed as a pseudogene. This CDR3 comprises 17 residues. The CDR3 region is CASSVKGLAGTEDTQYF. CDR3 in DNA: TGTGCCAGCAGCGTGAAGGGACTAGCGGGGACTGAAGATACGCAGTATTTT.

The rearrangement joins TRBV19 to TRBJ2-3, with D hard to call. CDR1 and CDR2 from the germline V gene are LNHDA and SQIVND (reference sequence). The V gene lost 8 bases and the J gene lost 4 bases, with 10 bases spanning the gap. CDR3 length: 12 amino acids. The DNA of the CDR3 is TGTGCCAGTCAACCTAACGCAGATACGCAGTATTTT. It yields the protein CASQPNADTQYF.

This clone was seen more than once but under ten times. V gene TRBV2 combines with J gene TRBJ2-5; a weak D match, TRBD1 (6 bases). CDR1 and CDR2 from the germline V gene are SNHLY and FYNNEI. V lost 1 base, J lost 5 bases, and 8 bases lay in between. The CDR3 totals 13 residues. The CDR3 spells CASSEDRAETQYF. Written as DNA, the CDR3 is TGTGCCAGCAGTGAAGACAGGGCGGAGACCCAGTACTTC.

This clone was seen just once. This chain connects TRBV7-2 to TRBJ2-1, with 10 bases lining up with TRBD1. Germline assignment: CDR1 SGHTA and CDR2 FQGNSA. Losses at the gene ends were 5 bases for V and 2 bases for J; bases not matched to a gene: 3. This CDR3 contains 15 residues. In DNA, the CDR3 is TGTGCCAGCAGCGTGGACAGGGGGGCCTACAATGAGCAGTTCTTC. It codes for CASSVDRGAYNEQFF.

This sequence joins TRBV9 and TRBJ2-2, with D possibly TRBD1 on 6 matching bases. The CDR3 length is 13 residues. Between the trimmed V and J ends, which lost 2 bases and 5 bases, there was a span of 7 bases. The germline V gene encodes CDR1 SGDLS and CDR2 YYNGEE. The DNA for the CDR3 is TGTGCCAGCAGCGTCGGACAGACCGGGGAGCTGTTTTTT. Protein sequence: CASSVGQTGELFF.

The J gene is TRBJ1-1, the V gene TRBV6-1, with unresolved D. V lost 2 bases to trimming and J lost 1 base, with 11 bases between them. From germline, CDR1 is MNHNS and CDR2 SASEGT. This CDR3 comprises 15 residues. The DNA for the CDR3 is TGTGCCAGCAGTGAATTGCCTAGTCCGAACACTGAAGCTTTCTTT. It encodes CASSELPSPNTEAFF.

The chain recombines TRBV7-6 with TRBJ2-5, with D possibly TRBD2 on 6 matching bases. This CDR3 has 16 amino acids. Per the germline V gene, CDR1 is SGHVS and CDR2 is FNYEAQ. V lost 1 base, J lost 4 bases, and 16 bases lay in between. CDR3 region: CASSLETGLEGETQYF. The CDR3 nucleotides are TGTGCCAGCAGCTTAGAGACCGGGCTGGAGGGAGAGACCCAGTACTTC.

V is TRBV3-1 (or the pseudogene TRBV3-2) and J is TRBJ1-6; TRBD1 aligns across 10 bases. CDR1 LGHDT and CDR2 YNNKEL come from the germline V gene (reference sequence). Trimming cost V 3 bases and J 8 bases; bases outside gene matches: 7. The CDR3 has 16 residues. The CDR3 bases are TGTGCCAGCAGCCAGGCTCCGGGACAGGGGTATTCACCCCTCCACTTT. This gives the protein CASSQAPGQGYSPLHF.

J is TRBJ1-4 and V is TRBV18; no clear D gene. The CDR3 totals 15 residues. Germline CDR1 is KGHSH and CDR2 is LQKENI. Trimming took 5 bases from V and 5 from J, leaving 15 bases between them. The CDR3 here is CASSASGGRNEKLFF. The CDR3 bases are TGTGCCAGCTCAGCCTCAGGAGGCAGAAATGAAAAACTGTTTTTT.

The chain employs TRBV19 and TRBJ1-5; D might be TRBD1 (5 bases). The CDR3 length is 15 residues. Germline assignment: CDR1 LNHDA and CDR2 SQIVND (reference sequence). The ends were cut back, 5 bases at V and 0 bases at J, with 11 bases in the middle. DNA for the CDR3: TGTGCCAGTAGTCTGACAGAATATAGCAATCAGCCCCAGCATTTT. Residues: CASSLTEYSNQPQHF.

In its sample, this clone was seen a few times. The chain links TRBV12-5 to TRBJ2-2; D not certain. Germline loops: CDR1 LGHNT, CDR2 FRNRAP. V lost 4 bases and J 8 bases, leaving 11 bases between the germline ends. The CDR3 extends over 13 amino acids. CDR3 nucleotide sequence: TGTGCTAGTGGTTCCCTTCTTATGGGGGAGCTGTTTTTT. Protein sequence: CASGSLLMGELFF.